Presented here are 30 T cell receptor beta chains from one specimen sequenced in a study of T cell responses to AZD1222 COVID-19 vaccine. Libraries were prepared by immunoSEQ multiplex PCR; TCRdb keeps only in-frame clonotypes and omits some of them. This repertoire shows 100,000 to 130,000 clones, roughly 90% found once; its top ten account for around 4.3%. Here the sequenced sample was peripheral blood, taken on day 0 of AZD1222 vaccination. These receptors were obtained from an adult in good health.

The gene calls are TRBV6-5 and TRBJ2-7, with 7 nucleotides matching TRBD1. Looked up from germline, CDR1 is MNHEY and CDR2 is SVGAGI. The CDR3 covers 13 residues. Trimming removed 7 bases from V and 3 bases from J; junction bases left unmatched: 6. CDR3 DNA: TGTGCCAGCACCACGGGACAGAACTACGAGCAGTACTTC. Translating gives CASTTGQNYEQYF.

This clone was detected once. The chain recombines TRBV11-3 with TRBJ2-2; D uncertain. Trimming took 2 bases from V and 3 from J, leaving 4 bases between them. Germline V CDR1 and CDR2: SGHNT, YENEEA. The length of the CDR3 is 13 residues. The CDR3 is CASSLQYTGELFF. The CDR3 DNA follows: TGTGCCAGCAGCTTACAGTACACCGGGGAGCTGTTTTTT.

The V and J genes are TRBV4-3 and TRBJ2-7; 8 bases fit TRBD1. Germline assignment: CDR1 LGHNA and CDR2 YSLEER. J gave up 3 bases and V 0 bases, and 4 bases lay outside the gene matches. The CDR3 contains 15 residues. The CDR3 reads CASSQDSGQGYEQYF. CDR3 DNA: TGCGCCAGCAGCCAAGACTCTGGACAGGGCTACGAGCAGTACTTC.

This chain links TRBV7-9 with TRBJ2-6, with TRBD2 as a possible D gene (7 bases). The V end lost 5 bases, the J end lost 0 bases, and 20 bases lay between the germline ends. CDR3 size: 19 residues. CDR1 and CDR2 from the germline V gene are SEHNR and FQNEAQ (reference sequence). The CDR3 loop reads CASSLPRGAASSGANVLTF. The DNA of the CDR3 is TGTGCCAGCAGCCTACCACGGGGGGCAGCCTCCTCTGGGGCCAACGTCCTGACTTTC.

This chain joins TRBV5-5 and TRBJ1-5, with TRBD1 as a possible D gene (6 bases). The CDR3 is made up of 15 amino acids. Deletions cut 0 bases from V and 5 bases from J, with 12 bases between. CDR1 is SGHKS, CDR2 YYEKEE, per germline (reference sequence). CDR3: CASSLEGGAHQPQHF. The CDR3 bases are TGTGCCAGCAGCTTGGAGGGGGGGGCTCATCAGCCCCAGCATTTT.

The J gene is TRBJ1-5, the V gene TRBV7-9, with unresolved D. The V end lost 3 bases, the J end lost 4 bases, and 7 bases lay between the germline ends. The CDR3 length is 13 residues. Per the germline V gene, CDR1 is SEHNR and CDR2 is FQNEAQ (reference sequence). Here the CDR3 reads CASSFQPNQPQHF. In DNA, the CDR3 is TGTGCCAGCAGCTTCCAGCCAAATCAGCCCCAGCATTTT. The full variable domain, rest sourced from reference TRBV7-9 and TRBJ1-5, is DTGVSQNPRHKITKRGQNVTFRCDPISEHNRLYWYRQTLGQGPEFLTYFQNEAQLEKSRLLSDRFSAERPKGSFSTLEIQRTEQGDSAMYLCASSFQPNQPQHFGDGTRLSIL.

The count of this clone is one. The chain recombines TRBV7-9 with TRBJ1-2; D gene uncertain. V lost 2 bases, J lost 3 bases, and 13 bases lay in between. Germline CDR1 SEHNR, CDR2 FQNEAQ (reference sequence). The CDR3 spans 15 residues. The CDR3 sequence: CASSLRRLTDYGYTF. The CDR3 bases are TGTGCCAGCAGCTTACGCAGGTTGACGGACTATGGCTACACCTTC.

This clone was counted a single time. The chain uses TRBV15 and TRBJ2-1, with D possibly matching TRBD2 (5 bases). This CDR3 has 17 residues. The V end lost 0 bases, the J end lost 6 bases, and 18 bases lay between the germline ends. CDR1 and CDR2 from the germline V gene are LNHNV and YYDKDF (reference sequence). The CDR3 region is CATSRDSAASHGNEQFF. CDR3 nucleotides: TGTGCCACCAGCAGAGATTCAGCGGCTAGTCACGGCAATGAGCAGTTCTTC.

The chain carries TRBV29-1 and TRBJ1-2; D unresolved. Germline V CDR1 and CDR2: SQVTM, ANQGSEA. This CDR3 comprises 11 residues. V was clipped by 2 bases and J by 7 bases, with 8 bases between them. DNA for the CDR3: TGCAGCGTTGAAATAGCGGCTGGCTACACCTTC. Its protein is CSVEIAAGYTF.

The chain's CDR3 is CASSLQQGQNEKLFF. The CDR3 nucleotides are TGTGCCAGCAGCTTGCAACAGGGGCAGAATGAAAAACTGTTTTTT. The chain carries TRBV5-8 and TRBJ1-4; 7 bases are a match to TRBD1. J gave up 5 bases and V 1 base, and 5 bases lay outside the gene matches. The length of the CDR3 is 15 residues. From germline, CDR1 is SGHTS and CDR2 YDEGEE.

As concerns this clone: The junction departs from the called germline gene at one end, perhaps through a read error. In DNA form, the CDR3 reads TGTGCCAGCAGTTTATCGTTCGGACTAGCGGTTTGGTTC. This gives the protein CASSLSFGLAVWF. The V call is TRBV28, the J call TRBJ2-7; 10 bases fit TRBD2. The CDR3 sequence is 13 residues long. Germline V gene lookup returns CDR1 MDHEN and CDR2 SYDVKM.

This clone was counted between two and nine times. The chain combines TRBV15 with TRBJ1-2, with TRBD1 matching 7 bases. This CDR3 contains 14 residues. The junction had 6 bases not matched to a gene; V was cut back by 0 bases and J by 8 bases. Germline V CDR1 and CDR2: LNHNV, YYDKDF (reference sequence). CDR3 DNA: TGTGCCACCAGCAGAGATGGGACAGCCCTGGGCTACACCTTC. As protein: CATSRDGTALGYTF.

The J gene is TRBJ1-1, the V gene TRBV6-6; 8 nucleotides line up with TRBD1. The germline V gene has CDR1 MNHNY and CDR2 SVGAGI (reference sequence). This CDR3 is 15 amino acids long. The V gene end was trimmed by 6 bases and the J gene end by 2 bases; junction bases not matched to a gene: 8. The CDR3 region is CASRTTGQANTEAFF. The CDR3 DNA sequence: TGTGCCAGCAGGACAACGGGACAGGCAAACACTGAAGCTTTCTTT.

This clone was seen more than once but under ten times. The chain joins TRBV30 to TRBJ1-5; no clear D. Germline V gives CDR1 GTSNPN, CDR2 SVGIG (reference sequence). This CDR3 region has 13 residues. V lost 3 bases, J lost 4 bases, and 10 bases lay in between. CDR3 amino acids: CAWSSGFNQPQHF. CDR3 DNA sequence: TGTGCCTGGAGCTCTGGCTTTAATCAGCCCCAGCATTTT.

The chain combines TRBV14 with TRBJ1-2, with 9 bases fitting TRBD1. This CDR3 is 17 amino acids long. The germline V gene has CDR1 SGHDN and CDR2 FVKESK. V was pared by 2 bases and J by 1 base, with 8 bases of the junction left unmatched. The DNA for the CDR3 is TGTGCCAGCAGCCAACTGTCGGGACAGGGTTTTAACTATGGCTACACCTTC. Protein sequence: CASSQLSGQGFNYGYTF.

This clone was seen a few times. The chain carries TRBV9 and TRBJ1-2; possible D gene TRBD1, 5 bases. The CDR3 totals 17 residues. The germline gives CDR1 SGDLS, CDR2 YYNGEE. Trimming removed 0 bases at V and 0 bases at J, with 15 bases between. The CDR3 here is CASSVGPPRGANYGYTF. The DNA for the CDR3 is TGTGCCAGCAGCGTAGGCCCCCCGAGGGGCGCTAACTATGGCTACACCTTC.

The chain couples TRBV19 to TRBJ1-5; D not resolved. The CDR3 is 13 residues long. The germline V and J ends were trimmed by 3 bases and 1 base, with 4 bases remaining between them. In germline, CDR1 is LNHDA, CDR2 SQIVND (reference sequence). The CDR3 is CASSMLSNQPQHF. CDR3 in DNA: TGTGCCAGTAGTATGCTAAGCAATCAGCCCCAGCATTTT.

This clone appeared a few times. The CDR3 DNA reads as TGTGCCAGCAGCGACAGGGGGTCCTATGGCTACACCTTC. Its translation is CASSDRGSYGYTF. The V and J genes are TRBV14 and TRBJ1-2; 9 nucleotides line up with TRBD1. This CDR3 has 13 residues. With 5 bases clipped from V and 4 bases from J, the junction kept 2 bases outside the gene matches. CDR1 is SGHDN and CDR2 is FVKESK in the germline V gene.

V and J are TRBV7-9 and TRBJ2-7, with TRBD1 as a possible D gene (5 bases). Trimming stripped 5 bases from V and 4 bases from J, with 18 bases between. CDR1 and CDR2 (germline): SEHNR, FQNEAQ (reference sequence). CDR3 length: 15 residues. This chain's CDR3 is CASSLDLDWTYEQYF. Here the CDR3 DNA reads TGTGCCAGCAGCCTCGACCTCGACTGGACATACGAGCAGTACTTC.

The chain combines TRBV7-8 with TRBJ1-3, with D tentatively TRBD1 (5 bases). The CDR3 length is 17 residues. Trimming removed 5 bases at V and 0 bases at J, with 17 bases between. Germline assignment: CDR1 SGHVS and CDR2 FQNEAQ. CDR3 sequence reads: CASSRESSGLSGNTIYF. The CDR3 DNA sequence: TGTGCCAGCAGCCGAGAATCGTCGGGACTCTCTGGAAACACCATATATTTT.

This chain connects TRBV11-2 to TRBJ1-1, with D uncertain. Germline V gives CDR1 SGHAT, CDR2 FQNNGV. The CDR3 covers 14 residues. V lost 1 base to trimming and J lost 1 base, with 7 bases between them. CDR3 residues: CASSLGSTNTEAFF. DNA of the CDR3: TGTGCCAGCAGCTTAGGATCCACGAACACTGAAGCTTTCTTT.

In this sample, this clone turned up once. The J gene is TRBJ2-3, the V gene TRBV7-3; TRBD1 matches at 10 bases. This CDR3 has 17 amino acids. Per the germline V gene, CDR1 is SGHTA and CDR2 is FQGTGA. The V segment lost 5 bases and the J segment 5 bases; nucleotides outside the gene matches: 13. The CDR3 bases are TGTGCCAGCAGCCCTAACTCCCCGGGACAGGGGATAGATACGCAGTATTTT. It is translated as CASSPNSPGQGIDTQYF.

The chain is built from TRBV5-6 and TRBJ2-7; D remains ambiguous. The CDR3 has 13 residues. V lost 0 bases and J lost 5, with 9 bases in between. The germline CDR1 and CDR2 sequences are SGHDT and YYEEEE. The CDR3 loop reads CASSLADRHEQYF. Written as DNA, the CDR3 is TGTGCCAGCAGCTTGGCCGATAGACACGAGCAGTACTTC.

This sequence joins TRBV7-8 and TRBJ1-2; D is ambiguous. V lost 8 bases to trimming and J lost 2 bases, with 12 bases between them. The CDR3 has 13 amino acids. Germline-derived CDR1 and CDR2 are SGHVS and FQNEAQ. The CDR3: CASGYQGNYGYTF. The CDR3, as DNA: TGTGCCAGCGGCTACCAAGGAAACTATGGCTACACCTTC.

The gene calls are TRBV15 and TRBJ2-2; D possibly corresponds to TRBD2 (6 bases). CDR3 size: 16 residues. Trimming took 3 bases from V and 1 from J, leaving 12 bases between them. CDR1 LNHNV and CDR2 YYDKDF come from the germline V gene (reference sequence). The CDR3, as DNA: TGTGCCACCAGCAGGGCCGGGACTCGGAACACCGGGGAGCTGTTTTTT. It is translated as CATSRAGTRNTGELFF.

The chain is built from TRBV21-1 and TRBJ2-4; the table calls TRBD2, which could not be checked here. TRBV21-1 is termed a pseudogene. The CDR3 spans 21 residues. CDR3 loop: CASGFHLDSGRLQIAKNIQYF. CDR3 sequence (DNA): TGTGCCAGCGGGTTCCATTTAGATAGCGGGAGGCTCCAGATAGCCAAAAACATTCAGTACTTC.

A word on this clone: Other DNA sequences in the same sample also yield this CDR3. The V call is TRBV30, the J call TRBJ1-4; possibly TRBD1 for D (5 bases). Germline V lookup: CDR1 GTSNPN, CDR2 SVGIG (reference sequence). V was pared by 0 bases and J by 8 bases, with 10 bases between. The CDR3 spans 13 residues. CDR3 amino acids: CAWSVAGREKLFF. DNA for the CDR3: TGTGCCTGGAGTGTGGCAGGGAGGGAAAAACTGTTTTTT.

This rearrangement joins TRBV11-2 to TRBJ2-3; possibly TRBD1 for D (5 bases). The V gene lost 5 bases and the J gene lost 1 base, with 16 bases spanning the gap. In germline, CDR1 is SGHAT, CDR2 FQNNGV. This CDR3 has 16 amino acids. As DNA, the CDR3 is TGTGCCAGCAGCAAAGGGGCGGTTCTGGGCACAGATACGCAGTATTTT. Translating gives CASSKGAVLGTDTQYF.

The chain recombines TRBV7-9 with TRBJ1-6; D is undetermined. The CDR3 has 16 residues. Deletions cut 1 base from V and 4 bases from J, with 11 bases between. From germline, CDR1 is SEHNR and CDR2 FQNEAQ (reference sequence). DNA for the CDR3: TGTGCCAGCAGCTTAGAGCTGGGTGAGTATAATTCACCCCTCCACTTT. This encodes CASSLELGEYNSPLHF.

The chain employs TRBV7-7 and TRBJ2-2; the match to TRBD2 covers 7 bases. Germline V CDR1 and CDR2: SSHAT, FNYEAQ (reference sequence). After removal of 5 bases from V and 3 bases from J, the junction contained 3 bases not matched to a gene. CDR3 length: 14 amino acids. The CDR3 DNA follows: TGTGCCAGCAGCCGGGACTATTACACCGGGGAGCTGTTTTTT. Protein sequence: CASSRDYYTGELFF.